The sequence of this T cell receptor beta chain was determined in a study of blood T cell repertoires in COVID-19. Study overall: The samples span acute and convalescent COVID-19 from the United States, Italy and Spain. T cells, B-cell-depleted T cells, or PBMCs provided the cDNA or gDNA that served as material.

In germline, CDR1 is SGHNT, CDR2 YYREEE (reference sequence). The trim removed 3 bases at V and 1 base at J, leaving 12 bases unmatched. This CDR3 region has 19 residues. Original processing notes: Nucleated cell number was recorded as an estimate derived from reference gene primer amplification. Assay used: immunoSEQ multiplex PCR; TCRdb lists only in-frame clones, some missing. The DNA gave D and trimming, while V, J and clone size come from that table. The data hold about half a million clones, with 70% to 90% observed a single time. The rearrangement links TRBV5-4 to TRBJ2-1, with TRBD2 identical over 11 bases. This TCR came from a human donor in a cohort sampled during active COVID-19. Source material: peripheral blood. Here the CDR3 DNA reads TGTGCCAGCAGCTCGGTAGCGGGAGGGAATAGGATATCCTACAATGAGCAGTTCTTC. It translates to CASSSVAGGNRISYNEQFF.